These 6 T cell receptor beta chains share one sample of origin, sequenced in a study of spatial heterogeneity in lung cancer. TCRdb processed the 5' RACE reads anew with MiXCR; each CDR3 protein has one entry. The sample includes tens of thousands of distinct CDR3 sequences, 8% to 10% seen only once; the top ten take around 1.9%. Documented time point: blood at routine non-recurrence follow-up after resection. Here the sequenced sample was PBMCs, taken at follow-up. These receptors were taken from a female donor with early-stage non-small cell lung cancer.

This clonotype showed up many times. This chain links TRBV28 with TRBJ2-3; the D gene could be TRBD1 or TRBD2 (5 bases each). Per germline, CDR1 MDHEN and CDR2 SYDVKM. V lost 3 bases and J lost 5, with 9 bases in between. This CDR3 is built from 13 residues. The CDR3 bases are TGTGCCAGCAGTTTGACTGGGGGAGATACGCAGTATTTT. It codes for CASSLTGGDTQYF.

The rearrangement links TRBV6-1 to TRBJ2-3; D is uncertain. Per germline, CDR1 MNHNS and CDR2 SASEGT. Trimming pared 3 bases from V and 2 bases from J, leaving 9 bases between. This CDR3 has 14 amino acids. In DNA, the CDR3 is TGTGCCAGCAGTGATCGAGCCGACACAGATACGCAGTATTTT. Its translation is CASSDRADTDTQYF.

The sample holds many counts of this clonotype. V and J are TRBV7-3 and TRBJ1-1; D gene unclear. Per germline, CDR1 SGHTA and CDR2 FQGTGA. V gave up 4 bases and J gave up 3 bases, with 15 bases separating them. This CDR3 comprises 15 residues. The CDR3 coding sequence is TGTGCCAGCAGCTCGCGGACCTCTGGAGACACTGAAGCTTTCTTT. The encoded protein is CASSSRTSGDTEAFF.

This sequence joins TRBV20-1 and TRBJ2-3; no reliable D call. The CDR3 runs 16 residues. Germline V gives CDR1 DFQATT, CDR2 SNEGSKA (reference sequence). Trimming took off 1 base at V and 2 bases at J, with 16 bases between the two ends. This chain's CDR3 is CSARVPARGNTDTQYF. The CDR3 coding sequence is TGCAGTGCTAGAGTCCCGGCTAGAGGAAACACAGATACGCAGTATTTT.

This clonotype has a handful of counts. The V call is TRBV7-8, the J call TRBJ2-2; maybe TRBD2 (6 bases). The germline V gene has CDR1 SGHVS and CDR2 FQNEAQ. The CDR3 has 16 amino acids. Trimming shortened V by 2 bases and J by 0 bases, and 10 bases separated the two germline ends. The CDR3 sequence is CASSLSAGTNTGELFF. CDR3 nucleotide sequence: TGTGCCAGCAGCTTAAGCGCGGGGACGAACACCGGGGAGCTGTTTTTT.

This clonotype was recorded at least ten times. The chain recombines TRBV20-1 with TRBJ2-2; 7 bases agree with TRBD1. The CDR3 totals 14 residues. Per germline, CDR1 DFQATT and CDR2 SNEGSKA (reference sequence). V trimming: 6 bases; J trimming: 6 bases; junction bases outside the gene matches: 10. The CDR3 sequence: CSATTGVAAGELFF. For the CDR3, the DNA is TGCAGTGCCACAACAGGGGTTGCAGCCGGGGAGCTGTTTTTT.